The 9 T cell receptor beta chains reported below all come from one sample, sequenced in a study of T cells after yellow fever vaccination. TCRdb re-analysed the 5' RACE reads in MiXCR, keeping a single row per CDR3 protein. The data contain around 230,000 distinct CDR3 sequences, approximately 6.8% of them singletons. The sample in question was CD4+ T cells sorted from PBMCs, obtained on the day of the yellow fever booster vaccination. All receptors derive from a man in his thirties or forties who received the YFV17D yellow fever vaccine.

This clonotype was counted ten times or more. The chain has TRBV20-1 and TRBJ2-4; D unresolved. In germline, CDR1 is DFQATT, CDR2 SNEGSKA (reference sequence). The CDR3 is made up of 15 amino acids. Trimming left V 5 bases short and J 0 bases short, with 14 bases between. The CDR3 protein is CSAGLGPLAKNIQYF. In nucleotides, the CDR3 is TGCAGTGCTGGCCTCGGGCCATTAGCCAAAAACATTCAGTACTTC.

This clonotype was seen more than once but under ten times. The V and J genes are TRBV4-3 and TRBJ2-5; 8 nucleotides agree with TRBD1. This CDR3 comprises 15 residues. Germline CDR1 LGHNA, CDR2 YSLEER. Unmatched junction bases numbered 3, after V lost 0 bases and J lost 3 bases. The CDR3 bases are TGCGCCAGCAGCCAAGAGACAGGGGTGGAAGAGACCCAGTACTTC. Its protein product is CASSQETGVEETQYF.

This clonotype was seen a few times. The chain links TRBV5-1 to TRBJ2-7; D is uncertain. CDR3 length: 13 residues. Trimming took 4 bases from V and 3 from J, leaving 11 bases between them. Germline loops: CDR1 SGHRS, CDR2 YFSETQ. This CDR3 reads CASSSPDDYEQYF. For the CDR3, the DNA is TGCGCCAGCAGCAGCCCGGATGACTACGAGCAGTACTTC.

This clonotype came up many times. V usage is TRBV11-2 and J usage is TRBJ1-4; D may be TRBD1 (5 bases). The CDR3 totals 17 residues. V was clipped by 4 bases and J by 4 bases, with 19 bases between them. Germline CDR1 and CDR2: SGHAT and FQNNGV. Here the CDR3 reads CASSSGPTGAYNEKLFF. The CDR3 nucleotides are TGTGCCAGCAGCTCGGGTCCTACTGGGGCTTATAATGAAAAACTGTTTTTT.

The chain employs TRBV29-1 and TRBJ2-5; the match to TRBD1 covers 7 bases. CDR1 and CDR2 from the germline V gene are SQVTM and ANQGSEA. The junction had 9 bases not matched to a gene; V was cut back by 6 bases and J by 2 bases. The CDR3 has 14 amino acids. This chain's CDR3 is CSVSIRQGQETQYF. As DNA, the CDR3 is TGCAGCGTGAGCATCCGACAGGGACAAGAGACCCAGTACTTC.

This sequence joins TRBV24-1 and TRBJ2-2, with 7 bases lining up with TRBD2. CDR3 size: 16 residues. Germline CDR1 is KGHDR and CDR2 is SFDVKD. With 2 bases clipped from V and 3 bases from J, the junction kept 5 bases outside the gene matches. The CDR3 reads CATSDSLAEDTGELFF. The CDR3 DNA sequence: TGTGCCACCAGTGATTCCCTAGCGGAGGACACCGGGGAGCTGTTTTTT.

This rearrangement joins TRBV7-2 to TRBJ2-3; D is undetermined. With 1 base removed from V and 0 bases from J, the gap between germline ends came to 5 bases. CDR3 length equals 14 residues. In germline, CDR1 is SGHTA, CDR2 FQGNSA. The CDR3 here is CASSLEISTDTQYF. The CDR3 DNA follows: TGTGCCAGCAGCTTAGAAATTAGCACAGATACGCAGTATTTT.

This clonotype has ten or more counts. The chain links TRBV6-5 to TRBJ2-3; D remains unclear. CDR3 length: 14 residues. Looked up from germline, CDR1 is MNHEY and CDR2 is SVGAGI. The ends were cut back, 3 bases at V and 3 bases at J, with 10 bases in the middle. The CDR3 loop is CASSYAMLTDTQYF. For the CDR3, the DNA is TGTGCCAGCAGTTATGCGATGTTGACAGATACGCAGTATTTT.

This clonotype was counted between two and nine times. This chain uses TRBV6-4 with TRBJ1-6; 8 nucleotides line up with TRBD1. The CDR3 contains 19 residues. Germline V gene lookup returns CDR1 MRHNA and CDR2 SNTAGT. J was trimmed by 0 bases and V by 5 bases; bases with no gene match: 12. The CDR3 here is CASSLHGTGSSSYNSPLHF. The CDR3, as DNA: TGTGCCAGCAGTCTTCATGGGACAGGCTCGAGCTCCTATAATTCACCCCTCCACTTT.